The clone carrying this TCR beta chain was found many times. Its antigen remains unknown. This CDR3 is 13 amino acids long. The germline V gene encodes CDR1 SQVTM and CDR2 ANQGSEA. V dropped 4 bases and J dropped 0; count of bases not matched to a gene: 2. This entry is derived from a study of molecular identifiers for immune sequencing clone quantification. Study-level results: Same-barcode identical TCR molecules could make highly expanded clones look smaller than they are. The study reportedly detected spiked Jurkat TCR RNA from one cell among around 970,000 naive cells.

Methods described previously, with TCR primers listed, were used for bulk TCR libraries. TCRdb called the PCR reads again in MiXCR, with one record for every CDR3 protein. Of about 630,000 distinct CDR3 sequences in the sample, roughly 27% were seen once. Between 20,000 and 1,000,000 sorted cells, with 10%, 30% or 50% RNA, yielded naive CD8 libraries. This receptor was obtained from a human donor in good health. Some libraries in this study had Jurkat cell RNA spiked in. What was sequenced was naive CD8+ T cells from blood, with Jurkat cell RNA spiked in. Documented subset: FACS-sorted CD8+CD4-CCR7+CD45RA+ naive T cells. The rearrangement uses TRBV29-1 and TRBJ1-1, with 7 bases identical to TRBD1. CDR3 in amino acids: CSVGDSLNTEAFF. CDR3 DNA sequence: TGCAGCGTTGGGGACAGCTTGAACACTGAAGCTTTCTTT. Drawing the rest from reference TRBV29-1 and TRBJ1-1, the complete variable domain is SAVISQKPSRDICQRGTSLTIQCQVDSQVTMMFWYRQQPGQSLTLIATANQGSEATYESGFVIDKFPISRPNLTFSTLTVSNMSPEDSSIYLCSVGDSLNTEAFFGQGTRLTVV.